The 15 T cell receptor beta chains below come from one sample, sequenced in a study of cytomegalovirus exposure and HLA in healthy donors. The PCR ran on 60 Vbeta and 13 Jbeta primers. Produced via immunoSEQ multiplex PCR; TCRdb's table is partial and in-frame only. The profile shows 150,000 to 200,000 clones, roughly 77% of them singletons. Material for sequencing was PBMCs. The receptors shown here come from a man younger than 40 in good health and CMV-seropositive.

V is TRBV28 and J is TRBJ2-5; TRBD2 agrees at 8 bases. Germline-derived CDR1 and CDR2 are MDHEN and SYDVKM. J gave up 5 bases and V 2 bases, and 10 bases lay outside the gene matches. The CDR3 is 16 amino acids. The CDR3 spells CASSLGAGGSHETQYF. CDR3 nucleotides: TGTGCCAGCAGTTTAGGGGCGGGGGGCAGCCACGAGACCCAGTACTTC.

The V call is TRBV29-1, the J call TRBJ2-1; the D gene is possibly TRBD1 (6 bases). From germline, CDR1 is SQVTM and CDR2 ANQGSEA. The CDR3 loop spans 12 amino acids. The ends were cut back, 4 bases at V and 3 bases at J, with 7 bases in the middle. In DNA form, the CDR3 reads TGCAGCGTTGGACAGGACTACAATGAGCAGTTCTTC. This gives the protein CSVGQDYNEQFF.

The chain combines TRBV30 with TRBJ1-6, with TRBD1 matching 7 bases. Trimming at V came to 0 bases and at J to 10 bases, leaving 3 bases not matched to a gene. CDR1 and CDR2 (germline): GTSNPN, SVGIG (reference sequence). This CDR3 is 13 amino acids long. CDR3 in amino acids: CAWSVQGPSPLHF. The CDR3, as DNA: TGTGCCTGGAGTGTACAGGGGCCGTCACCCCTCCACTTT.

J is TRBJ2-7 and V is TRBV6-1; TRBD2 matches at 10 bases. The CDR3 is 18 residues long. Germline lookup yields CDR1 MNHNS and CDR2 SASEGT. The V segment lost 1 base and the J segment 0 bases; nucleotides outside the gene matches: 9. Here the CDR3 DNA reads TGTGCCAGCAGTGAAGATTTGCTAGCGGGGGCCAGCTCCTACGAGCAGTACTTC. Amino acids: CASSEDLLAGASSYEQYF.

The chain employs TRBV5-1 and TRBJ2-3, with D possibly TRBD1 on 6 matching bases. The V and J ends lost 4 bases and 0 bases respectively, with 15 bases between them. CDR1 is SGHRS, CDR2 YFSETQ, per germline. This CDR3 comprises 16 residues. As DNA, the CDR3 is TGCGCCAGCAGCGCGGACAGCCGTACTAGCACAGATACGCAGTATTTT. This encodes CASSADSRTSTDTQYF.

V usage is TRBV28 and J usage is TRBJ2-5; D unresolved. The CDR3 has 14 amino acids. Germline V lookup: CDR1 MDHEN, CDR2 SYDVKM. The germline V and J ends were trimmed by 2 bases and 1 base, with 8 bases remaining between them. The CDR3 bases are TGTGCCAGCAGTTTACCGGGTACCCAAGAGACCCAGTACTTC. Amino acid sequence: CASSLPGTQETQYF.

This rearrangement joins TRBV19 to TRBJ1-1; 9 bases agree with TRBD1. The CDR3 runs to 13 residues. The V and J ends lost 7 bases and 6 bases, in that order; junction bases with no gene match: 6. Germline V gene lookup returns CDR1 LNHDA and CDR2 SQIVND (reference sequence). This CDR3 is CASNGQGKAEAFF. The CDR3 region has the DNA TGTGCCAGTAACGGACAGGGGAAGGCTGAAGCTTTCTTT.

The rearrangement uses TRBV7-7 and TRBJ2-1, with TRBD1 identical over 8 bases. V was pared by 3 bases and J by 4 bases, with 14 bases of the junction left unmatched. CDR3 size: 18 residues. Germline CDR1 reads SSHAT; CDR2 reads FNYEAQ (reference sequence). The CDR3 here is CASSFGTGSRGIYNEQFF. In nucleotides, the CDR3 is TGTGCCAGCAGCTTCGGGACAGGATCAAGGGGGATATACAATGAGCAGTTCTTC.

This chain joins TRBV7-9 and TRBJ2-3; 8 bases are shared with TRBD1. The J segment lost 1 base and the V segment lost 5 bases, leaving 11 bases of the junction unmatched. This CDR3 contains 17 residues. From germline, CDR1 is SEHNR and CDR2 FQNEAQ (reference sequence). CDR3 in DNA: TGTGCCAGCAGCCCAATGACCAGGGGGCCCGGCACAGATACGCAGTATTTT. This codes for CASSPMTRGPGTDTQYF.

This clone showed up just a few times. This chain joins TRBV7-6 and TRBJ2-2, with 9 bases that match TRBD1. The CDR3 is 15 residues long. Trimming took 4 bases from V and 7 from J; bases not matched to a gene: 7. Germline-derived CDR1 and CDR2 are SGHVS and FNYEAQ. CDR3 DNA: TGTGCCAGCAGCTCGAAACAGGGGGCGGGCGGGGAGCTGTTTTTT. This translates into CASSSKQGAGGELFF.

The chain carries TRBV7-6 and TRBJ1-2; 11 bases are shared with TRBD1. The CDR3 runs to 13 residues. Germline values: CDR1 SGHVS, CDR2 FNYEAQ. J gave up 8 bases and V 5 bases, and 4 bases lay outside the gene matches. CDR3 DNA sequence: TGTGCCAGCAGCGCTGGACAGGGGGCGGGCTACACCTTC. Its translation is CASSAGQGAGYTF.

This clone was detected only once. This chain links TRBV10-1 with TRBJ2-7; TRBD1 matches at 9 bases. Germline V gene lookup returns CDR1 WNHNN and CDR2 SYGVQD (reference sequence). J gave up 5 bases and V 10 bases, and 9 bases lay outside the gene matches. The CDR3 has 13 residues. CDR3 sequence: CAIWDRATHEQYF. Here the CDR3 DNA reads TGCGCCATCTGGGACAGGGCTACCCACGAGCAGTACTTC.

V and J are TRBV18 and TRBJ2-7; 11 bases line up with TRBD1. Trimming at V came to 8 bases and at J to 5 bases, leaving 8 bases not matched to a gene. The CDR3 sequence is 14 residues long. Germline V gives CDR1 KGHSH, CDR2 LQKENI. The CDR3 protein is CASGGQGAINEQYF. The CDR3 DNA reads TGTGCCAGCGGCGGACAGGGGGCGATAAACGAGCAGTACTTC.

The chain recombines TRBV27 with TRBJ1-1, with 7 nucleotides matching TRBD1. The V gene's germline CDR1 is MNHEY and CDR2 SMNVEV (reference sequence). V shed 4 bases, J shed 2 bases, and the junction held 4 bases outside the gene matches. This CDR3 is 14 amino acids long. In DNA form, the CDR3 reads TGTGCCAGCAGTTACAGGGGCGAAAACACTGAAGCTTTCTTT. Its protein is CASSYRGENTEAFF.

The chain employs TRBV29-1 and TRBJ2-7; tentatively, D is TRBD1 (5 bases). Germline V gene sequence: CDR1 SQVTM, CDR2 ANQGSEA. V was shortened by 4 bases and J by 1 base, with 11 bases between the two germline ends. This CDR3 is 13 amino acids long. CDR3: CSVARQLSYEQYF. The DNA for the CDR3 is TGCAGCGTTGCGAGACAGTTGTCCTACGAGCAGTACTTC.